This TCR beta chain was profiled in a study of STAT5B mutations in CD4+ large granular lymphocyte leukemia. Measured with immunoSEQ multiplex PCR; TCRdb has only the in-frame clones, and not every one. The sample yields tens of thousands of clones, 81% seen once. The sequencing input was CD4+ T cells from blood buffy coats. The source is a human donor in good health.

DNA of the CDR3: TGTGCCAGCAGTTACTCTTCCTCTGGAAACACCATATATTTT. Protein: CASSYSSSGNTIYF. The chain carries TRBV6-6 and TRBJ1-3, with no clear D. Trimming took off 0 bases at V and 0 bases at J, with 3 bases between the two ends. Germline assignment: CDR1 MNHNY and CDR2 SVGAGI (reference sequence). This CDR3 region has 14 residues.